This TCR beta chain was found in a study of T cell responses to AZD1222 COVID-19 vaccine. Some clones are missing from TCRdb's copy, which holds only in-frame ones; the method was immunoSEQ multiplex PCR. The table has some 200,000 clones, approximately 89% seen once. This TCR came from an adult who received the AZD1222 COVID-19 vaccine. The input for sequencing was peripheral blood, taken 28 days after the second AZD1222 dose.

This CDR3 reads CAGSDLNTGELFF. CDR3 bases: TGCGCCGGGTCGGACCTGAACACCGGGGAGCTGTTTTTT. J is TRBJ2-2 and V is TRBV5-1; D is uncertain. V was trimmed by 10 bases and J by 1 base, leaving 11 bases between them. Germline lookup yields CDR1 SGHRS and CDR2 YFSETQ. This CDR3 spans 13 amino acids.